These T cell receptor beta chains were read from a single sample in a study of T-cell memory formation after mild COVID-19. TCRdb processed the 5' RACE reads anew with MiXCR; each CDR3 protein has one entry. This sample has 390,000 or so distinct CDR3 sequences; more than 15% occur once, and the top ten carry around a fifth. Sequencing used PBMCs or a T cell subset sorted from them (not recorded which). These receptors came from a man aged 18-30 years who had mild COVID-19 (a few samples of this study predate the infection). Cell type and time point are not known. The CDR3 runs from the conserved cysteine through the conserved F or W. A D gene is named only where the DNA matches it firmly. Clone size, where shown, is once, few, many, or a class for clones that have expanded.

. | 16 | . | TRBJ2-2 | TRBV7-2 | CASSLVWDTLTGELFF | TGTGCCAGCAGCTTAGTCTGGGACACCCTTACCGGGGAGCTGTTTTTT
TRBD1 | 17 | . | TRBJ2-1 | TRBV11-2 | CASSLGRQGSSYNEQFF | TGTGCCAGCAGCTTAGGTCGACAGGGGAGTTCCTACAATGAGCAGTTCTTC
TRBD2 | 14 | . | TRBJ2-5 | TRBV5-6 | CASSLVAGRETQYF | TGTGCCAGCAGCTTGGTAGCGGGCAGGGAGACCCAGTACTTC
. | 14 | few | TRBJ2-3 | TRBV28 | CASRRGGGTDTQYF | TGTGCCAGCAGAAGGGGCGGGGGCACAGATACGCAGTATTTT
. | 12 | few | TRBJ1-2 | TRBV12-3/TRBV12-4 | CASSRLGYGYTF | TGTGCCAGCAGTCGCCTGGGGTATGGCTACACCTTC
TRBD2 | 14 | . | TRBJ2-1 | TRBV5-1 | CASLLTGGSNEQFF | TGCGCCAGCCTTCTGACGGGGGGATCCAATGAGCAGTTCTTC
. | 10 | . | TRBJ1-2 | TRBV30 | CAWGDYGYTF | TGTGCCTGGGGGGACTATGGCTACACCTTC
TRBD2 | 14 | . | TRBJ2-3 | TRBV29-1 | CSVEGASGGDTQYF | TGCAGCGTTGAAGGGGCTAGCGGGGGGGATACGCAGTATTTT
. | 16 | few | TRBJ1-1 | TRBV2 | CASTGGPGYGDTEAFF | TGTGCCAGCACCGGGGGGCCTGGTTATGGGGACACTGAAGCTTTCTTT
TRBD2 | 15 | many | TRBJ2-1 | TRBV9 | CASSFLAGGPREQFF | TGTGCCAGCAGCTTTCTAGCGGGGGGGCCCAGGGAGCAGTTCTTC
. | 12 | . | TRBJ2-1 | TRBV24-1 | CATSDYRDEQFF | TGTGCCACCAGTGATTACAGGGATGAGCAGTTCTTC
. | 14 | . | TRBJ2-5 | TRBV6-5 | CASGPAGTDETQYF | TGTGCCAGCGGCCCCGCCGGGACTGATGAGACCCAGTACTTC
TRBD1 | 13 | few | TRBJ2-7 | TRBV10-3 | CAISSRDRGEQYF | TGTGCCATCAGTTCCCGGGACAGGGGCGAGCAGTACTTC
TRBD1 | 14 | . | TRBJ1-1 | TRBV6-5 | CASTGTQGVTEAFF | TGTGCCAGCACCGGAACACAGGGGGTTACTGAAGCTTTCTTT
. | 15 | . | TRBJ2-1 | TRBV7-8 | CASSQEWRRDNEQFF | TGTGCCAGCAGCCAGGAGTGGCGTCGGGACAATGAGCAGTTCTTC
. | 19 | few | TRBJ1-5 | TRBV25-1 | CASSESPPTPPGSNQPQHF | TGTGCCAGCAGTGAATCACCCCCAACCCCCCCAGGGAGCAATCAGCCCCAGCATTTT
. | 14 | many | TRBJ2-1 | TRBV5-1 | CASSIRDPRTEQFF | TGCGCCAGCAGCATCCGGGACCCCAGGACTGAGCAGTTCTTC
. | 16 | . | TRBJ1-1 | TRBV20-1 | CSAREWANPGNTEAFF | TGCAGTGCTAGAGAGTGGGCGAACCCGGGGAACACTGAAGCTTTCTTT
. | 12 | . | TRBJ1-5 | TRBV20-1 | CSARTGGQPQHF | TGCAGTGCTAGGACGGGGGGTCAGCCCCAGCATTTT
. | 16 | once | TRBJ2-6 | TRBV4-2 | CASSQDRNSGANVLTF | TGTGCCAGCAGCCAAGACAGAAACTCTGGGGCCAACGTCCTGACTTTC
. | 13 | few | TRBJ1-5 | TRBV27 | CASLDRRRVAQHF | TGTGCCAGCTTAGACAGGCGGCGGGTGGCCCAGCATTTT
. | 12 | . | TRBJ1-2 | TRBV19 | CASSMRPGGYTF | TGTGCCAGTAGTATGAGGCCGGGAGGCTACACCTTC
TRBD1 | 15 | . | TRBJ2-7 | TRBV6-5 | CASRRWGQGAYEQYF | TGTGCCAGCAGAAGATGGGGACAGGGGGCCTACGAGCAGTACTTC
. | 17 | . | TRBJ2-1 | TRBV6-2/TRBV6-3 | CAITRGHGGYVGNEQFF | TGTGCCATTACCCGGGGCCACGGGGGCTACGTGGGCAATGAGCAGTTCTTC
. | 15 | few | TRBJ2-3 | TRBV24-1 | CATSAGDAMIHTQYF | TGTGCCACCAGTGCGGGGGACGCCATGATACATACGCAGTATTTT
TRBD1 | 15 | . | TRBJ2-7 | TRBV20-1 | CSAPSEGQSSYEQYF | TGCAGTGCCCCGAGCGAGGGACAGAGCTCCTACGAGCAGTACTTC
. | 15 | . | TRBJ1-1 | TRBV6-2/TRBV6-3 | CASTPPTGGITEAFF | TGTGCCAGCACCCCCCCGACAGGCGGGATCACTGAAGCTTTCTTT
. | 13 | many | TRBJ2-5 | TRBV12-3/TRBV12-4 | CASSLYSGETQYF | TGTGCCAGCAGTTTGTACTCGGGAGAGACCCAGTACTTC
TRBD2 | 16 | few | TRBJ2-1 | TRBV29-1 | CSVEGLAGGRYNEQFF | TGCAGCGTTGAAGGGTTAGCGGGGGGTCGATACAATGAGCAGTTCTTC
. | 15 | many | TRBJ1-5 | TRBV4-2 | CASSQEDSPNQPQHF | TGTGCCAGCAGCCAAGAAGACAGCCCGAATCAGCCCCAGCATTTT
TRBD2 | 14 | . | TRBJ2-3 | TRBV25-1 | CASRAGLSTDTQYF | TGTGCCAGCAGAGCGGGGCTTAGCACAGATACGCAGTATTTT
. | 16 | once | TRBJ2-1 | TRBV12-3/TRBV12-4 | CASSPLDRSSYNEQFF | TGTGCCAGCAGCCCCCTTGACAGGAGCTCCTACAATGAGCAGTTCTTC
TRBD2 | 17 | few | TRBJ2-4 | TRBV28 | CASSFSYGGKAKNIQYF | TGTGCCAGCAGTTTCTCATACGGGGGGAAGGCCAAAAACATTCAGTACTTC
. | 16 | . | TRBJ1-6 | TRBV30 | CAWSVQVIGNNSPLHF | TGTGCCTGGAGTGTTCAGGTTATTGGAAATAATTCACCCCTCCACTTT
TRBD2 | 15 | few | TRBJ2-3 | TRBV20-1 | CSFPRNAGGTDTQYF | TGCAGTTTCCCTCGGAATGCGGGGGGAACAGATACGCAGTATTTT
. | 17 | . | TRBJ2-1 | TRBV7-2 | CASSFHPDRQVWNEQFF | TGTGCCAGCAGCTTTCACCCTGACAGGCAGGTTTGGAATGAGCAGTTCTTC
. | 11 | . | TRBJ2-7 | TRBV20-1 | CSARGSYEQYF | TGCAGTGCTAGAGGATCCTACGAGCAGTACTTC
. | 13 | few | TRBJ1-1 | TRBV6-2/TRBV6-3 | CASSQYMNTEAFF | TGTGCCAGCAGTCAATACATGAACACTGAAGCTTTCTTT
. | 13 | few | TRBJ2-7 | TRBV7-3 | CASSLNPNYEQYF | TGTGCCAGCAGCTTAAACCCCAACTACGAGCAGTACTTC
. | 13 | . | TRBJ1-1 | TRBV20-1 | CSAPIPGGTEAFF | TGCAGTGCGCCCATCCCCGGGGGCACTGAAGCTTTCTTT
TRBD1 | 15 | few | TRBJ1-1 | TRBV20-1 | CSARASRGRGTEAFF | TGCAGTGCTAGAGCATCGAGGGGGCGGGGCACTGAAGCTTTCTTT
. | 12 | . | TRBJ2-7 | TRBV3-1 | CASSPMGQEQYF | TGTGCCAGCAGTCCCATGGGGCAGGAGCAGTACTTC
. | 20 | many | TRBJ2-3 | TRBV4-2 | CASSQENGYSSIFSTDTQYF | TGTGCCAGCAGCCAAGAGAATGGGTATAGCAGCATATTTAGCACAGATACGCAGTATTTT